This entry concerns a single T cell receptor (beta chain). The antigen remains unidentified. Naive CD8 cells were CD45RO-negative, positively selected for CCR7, excluding terminally differentiated effector memory CD45RA+ cells. V gave up 2 bases and J gave up 2 bases, with 10 bases separating them. The CDR3 spans 14 residues. Germline V lookup: CDR1 SGHTA, CDR2 FQGNSA. Genomic DNA (from each subset) was split evenly across several immunoSEQ plates. Sequenced by immunoSEQ multiplex PCR; TCRdb stores in-frame clones only, minus some. The sample has some 2 million clones, around 96% seen once; the top ten hold 0.9% to 1.4%. The sample originates from a study of shared clonotypes between healthy human individuals. Looking at the study overall: CD4 naive and memory got three plates each, CD8 naive two, CD8 memory one.

Study-wide results and limits: It was the non-shared clonotypes that had lower generation probabilities than clonotypes shared by all four donors.

This chain joins TRBV7-2 and TRBJ2-7; possible D gene TRBD2, 5 bases. The sequenced material came from naive CD8+ T cells sorted from blood. This clonotype originated in a man in his late teens or twenties in good health. The CDR3 coding sequence is TGTGCCAGCAGCTTAAGTCTAGCCCCCTACGAGCAGTACTTC. Amino acids: CASSLSLAPYEQYF.